These 10 T cell receptor beta chains share one sample of origin, sequenced in a study of T and B cells in COVID-19 patients. Each TRB amplification used roughly 220-550 ng of genomic DNA from blood. BIOMED2 TRB-A/B primer pools were used in multiplex TRB PCR. TCRdb ran MiXCR on the multiplex PCR reads and lists one entry per CDR3 protein. Of around 15,000 distinct CDR3 sequences in the sample, roughly 28% were seen once. The sequencing sample was made of blood. The origin of the receptors is a human donor who had recovered from COVID-19.

This clonotype occurred a few times. The V gene is TRBV5-1, the J gene TRBJ2-3, with a possible D match to TRBD1 (6 bases). The CDR3 is 15 amino acids. Trimming took 1 base from V and 2 from J, leaving 11 bases between them. From germline, CDR1 is SGHRS and CDR2 YFSETQ. The CDR3 DNA follows: TGCGCCAGCAGCTTGTTCGGGGACATCACAGATACGCAGTATTTT. Its translation is CASSLFGDITDTQYF.

The gene calls are TRBV6-1 and TRBJ1-2; D is perhaps TRBD1 (5 bases). Germline CDR1 is MNHNS and CDR2 is SASEGT. CDR3 length: 14 residues. The V end lost 5 bases, the J end lost 8 bases, and 18 bases lay between the germline ends. The CDR3 DNA reads TGTGCCAGCAGTCCACCGACAGCTACGGGAGGCTACACCTTC. Its protein is CASSPPTATGGYTF.

The chain carries TRBV6-5 and TRBJ2-1; 7 nucleotides agree with TRBD1. CDR3 length: 11 amino acids. Germline V gene sequence: CDR1 MNHEY, CDR2 SVGAGI. The junction had 3 bases not matched to a gene; V was cut back by 8 bases and J by 8 bases. The DNA of the CDR3 is TGTGCCAGCGAAGACAGGGATGAGCAGTTCTTC. This sequence encodes CASEDRDEQFF.

This clonotype has ten or more counts. The rearrangement joins TRBV13 to TRBJ1-3; D is undetermined. Germline V gene sequence: CDR1 PRHDT, CDR2 FYEKMQ (reference sequence). This CDR3 spans 15 amino acids. Trimming took off 5 bases at V and 2 bases at J, with 13 bases between the two ends. The chain's CDR3 is CASSKRKGTGNTIYF. As DNA, the CDR3 is TGTGCCAGCAGCAAAAGGAAGGGAACTGGAAACACCATATATTTT. The variable domain in full, completed from reference TRBV13 and TRBJ1-3, reads AAGVIQSPRHLIKEKRETATLKCYPIPRHDTVYWYQQGPGQDPQFLISFYEKMQSDKGSIPDRFSAQQFSDYHSELNMSSLELGDSALYFCASSKRKGTGNTIYFGEGSWLTVV.

The chain recombines TRBV5-1 with TRBJ2-1, with D uncertain. CDR1 and CDR2 (germline): SGHRS, YFSETQ. V shed 1 base and J shed 9 bases, with 5 bases lying between them. The length of the CDR3 is 11 residues. The CDR3 spells CASSLWSEQFF. CDR3 nucleotides: TGCGCCAGCAGCTTGTGGAGTGAGCAGTTCTTC.

The chain couples TRBV5-1 to TRBJ2-3; 8 bases agree with TRBD2. V lost 4 bases to trimming and J lost 3 bases; unmatched junction nucleotides: 4. CDR3 size: 14 residues. Germline V gene sequence: CDR1 SGHRS, CDR2 YFSETQ. CDR3 DNA: TGCGCCAGCAGCCCGGGGGGGCCGACAGATACGCAGTATTTT. Encoded protein: CASSPGGPTDTQYF.

V and J are TRBV20-1 and TRBJ1-2; tentative D call: TRBD1 (5 bases). CDR3 length: 12 amino acids. V gave up 6 bases and J gave up 4 bases, with 12 bases separating them. From germline, CDR1 is DFQATT and CDR2 SNEGSKA (reference sequence). The CDR3: CSAEGDPYGYTF. The CDR3, as DNA: TGCAGTGCGGAAGGGGATCCCTATGGCTACACCTTC.

The J gene is TRBJ1-1, the V gene TRBV11-2; 10 bases agree with TRBD1. CDR1 SGHAT and CDR2 FQNNGV come from the germline V gene. J lost 1 base, V lost 3 bases, and 5 bases had no gene match. The CDR3 totals 16 residues. This CDR3 reads CASSFSGTGANTEAFF. CDR3 nucleotide sequence: TGTGCCAGCAGCTTTTCTGGGACAGGGGCGAACACTGAAGCTTTCTTT.

This clonotype was detected only once. The V gene is TRBV20-1, the J gene TRBJ2-3; 12 bases match TRBD1. V lost 6 bases to trimming and J lost 5 bases; unmatched junction nucleotides: 12. CDR3 length equals 16 residues. The germline V gene encodes CDR1 DFQATT and CDR2 SNEGSKA (reference sequence). CDR3 bases: TGCAGTGCCTATCTCGCGGGACAGGGGGCGGAAGATACGCAGTATTTT. Its protein product is CSAYLAGQGAEDTQYF.

This clonotype was picked up a small number of times. The chain combines TRBV7-9 with TRBJ2-2, with a possible D match to TRBD1 (6 bases). The CDR3 extends over 14 amino acids. With 5 bases removed from V and 2 bases from J, the gap between germline ends came to 9 bases. CDR1 SEHNR and CDR2 FQNEAQ come from the germline V gene (reference sequence). The CDR3 DNA reads TGTGCCAGCAGCAGGGACACCAACACCGGGGAGCTGTTTTTT. This translates into CASSRDTNTGELFF.